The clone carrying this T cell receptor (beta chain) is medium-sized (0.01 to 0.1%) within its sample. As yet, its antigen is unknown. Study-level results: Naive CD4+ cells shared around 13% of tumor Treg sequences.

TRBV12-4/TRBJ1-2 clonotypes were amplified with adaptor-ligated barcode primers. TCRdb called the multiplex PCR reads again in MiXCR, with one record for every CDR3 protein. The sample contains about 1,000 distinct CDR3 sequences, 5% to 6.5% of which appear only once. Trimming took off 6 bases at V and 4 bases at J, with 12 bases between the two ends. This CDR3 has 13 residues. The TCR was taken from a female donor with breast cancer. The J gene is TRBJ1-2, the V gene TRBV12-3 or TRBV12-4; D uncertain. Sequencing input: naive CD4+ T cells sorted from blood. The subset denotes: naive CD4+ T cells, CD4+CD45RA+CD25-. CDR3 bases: TGTGCCAGCAGCTTACTTCGGAGCTATGGCTACACCTTC. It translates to CASSLLRSYGYTF.